The 3 T cell receptor beta chains below all came from one sample that was sequenced in a study of memory CD4+ T cells and cytomegalovirus serostatus. The sort gate was single viable CD3+CD4+CD8-CD45RO+ cells for memory CD4+ T cells. Clones were sequenced by immunoSEQ multiplex PCR, and TCRdb holds only the in-frame ones, with some missing. The sample contains approximately 44,000 clones, less than 85% of which appear only once. The sample taken for sequencing was memory CD4+ T cells from blood. All receptors come from an adult in good health and CMV-seronegative.

This chain connects TRBV9 to TRBJ2-2, with 11 nucleotides matching TRBD2. J gave up 4 bases and V 0 bases, and 5 bases lay outside the gene matches. Germline assignment: CDR1 SGDLS and CDR2 YYNGEE. This CDR3 is 17 amino acids long. The CDR3 loop is CASSVAPLAGGTGELFF. The CDR3 coding sequence is TGTGCCAGCAGCGTAGCTCCCCTAGCGGGGGGCACCGGGGAGCTGTTTTTT.

This clone was detected only a few times. The V call is TRBV6-4, the J call TRBJ1-1; the D gene is possibly TRBD1 (5 bases). This CDR3 comprises 12 residues. With 2 bases removed from V and 9 bases from J, the gap between germline ends came to 10 bases. Germline V gives CDR1 MRHNA, CDR2 SNTAGT. The CDR3 coding sequence is TGTGCCAGCAGTGACCGGCAGGGAAAAGCTTTCTTT. It yields the protein CASSDRQGKAFF.

The V call is TRBV5-1, the J call TRBJ1-3; D ambiguous. The CDR3 is made up of 14 amino acids. Germline V gene lookup returns CDR1 SGHRS and CDR2 YFSETQ. The germline V and J ends were trimmed by 0 bases and 0 bases, with 4 bases remaining between them. The CDR3 DNA sequence: TGCGCCAGCAGCTTGGGGGACTCTGGAAACACCATATATTTT. Translation gives CASSLGDSGNTIYF.